This T cell receptor (beta chain) derives from a study of human T cells and chemical hapten exposure. The study's findings and limits: Controls had significantly fewer large CDR3 similarity clusters than were formed by expanded TCRs. Patch test score rose with PT1 expanded TCRs, significant at 8, 16, 32, not 4.

V lost 1 base and J lost 7, with 5 bases in between. CDR3 size: 13 residues. Time point of the sample: pre-sensitization, week 0. Treatment indicated: therapeutic diphenylcyclopropenone sensitization with weekly scalp DPC. As the library was built, unique molecular identifiers were attached to individual cDNA molecules. Authors' analysis steps: The number of TCRs in each sample had a median of approximately 96,000 and spanned about 20,000 to 700,000. MiXCR, applied by TCRdb to the RACE reads, yields one record per CDR3 protein. The V and J calls and clone size are TCRdb's, not the authors'. This sample has under 200,000 distinct CDR3 sequences, with around 30% found just once. This clonotype was found many times. Its antigen remains unknown.

The V call is TRBV12-3 or TRBV12-4, the J call TRBJ1-6; D is undetermined. This sample comprised whole blood, obtained in connection with sensitization to the hapten diphenylcyclopropenone (DPC). This sequence originates from a woman aged 25 to 39 with alopecia areata. Some clones in this sample may be carry-over from other donors' samples. In DNA form, the CDR3 reads TGTGCCAGCAGTTTAGGGCAGAATTCACCCCTCCACTTT. Translation gives CASSLGQNSPLHF.